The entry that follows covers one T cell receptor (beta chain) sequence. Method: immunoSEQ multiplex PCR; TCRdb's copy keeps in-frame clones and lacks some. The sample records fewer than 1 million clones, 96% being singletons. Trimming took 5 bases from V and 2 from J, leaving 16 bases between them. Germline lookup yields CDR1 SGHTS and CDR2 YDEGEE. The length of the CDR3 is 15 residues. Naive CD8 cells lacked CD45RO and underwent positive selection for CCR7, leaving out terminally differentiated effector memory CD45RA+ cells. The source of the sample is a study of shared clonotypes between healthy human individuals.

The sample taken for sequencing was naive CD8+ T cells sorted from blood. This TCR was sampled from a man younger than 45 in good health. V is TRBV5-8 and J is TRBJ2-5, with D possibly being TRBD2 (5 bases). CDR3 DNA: TGTGCCAGCAGTACTACAACGGGATTACAAGAGACCCAGTACTTC. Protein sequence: CASSTTTGLQETQYF.